This T cell receptor (beta chain) originates from a study of breast tumors, draining lymph nodes, adjacent tissues. The lymph nodes were axillary draining lymph nodes from breast cancer patients. Study-wide findings and caveats: Tumors had less TCR diversity than lymph nodes, more than nontumor tissue. The lymph node origin of tumor T cells was framed as consistent with a hypothesis, not demonstrated.

This clonotype occurred many times. Its antigen remains unidentified. TCRdb called the multiplex PCR reads again in MiXCR, with one record for every CDR3 protein. The table includes approximately 150,000 distinct CDR3 sequences, 32% detected once. V shed 6 bases, J shed 8 bases, and the junction held 6 bases outside the gene matches. Germline-derived CDR1 and CDR2 are LNHDA and SQIVND (reference sequence). This CDR3 spans 13 amino acids. Material: axillary lymph node tissue. The V gene is TRBV19, the J gene TRBJ1-2, with TRBD1 identical over 10 bases. The clonotype originates from a female donor with breast cancer. Some clones in this sample may be carry-over from other donors' samples. The CDR3 here is CASRTTGGAGYTF. The CDR3 region has the DNA TGTGCCAGTAGGACGACAGGGGGCGCGGGCTACACCTTC. Full variable domain (missing parts from reference TRBV19 and TRBJ1-2): DGGITQSPKYLFRKEGQNVTLSCEQNLNHDAMYWYRQDPGQGLRLIYYSQIVNDFQKGDIAEGYSVSREKKESFPLTVTSAQKNPTAFYLCASRTTGGAGYTFGSGTRLTVV.